This T cell receptor beta chain was captured by sequencing in a study of blood T cell repertoires in COVID-19. Here immunoSEQ multiplex PCR was the method, and the copy in TCRdb shows in-frame clones only, minus some. This sample carries fewer than 250,000 clones, 90% of them seen once, and the ten largest clones take around 0.87%. The specimen was PBMCs or T cells enriched from blood (not recorded which). The receptor was derived from a middle-aged man who had been exposed to COVID-19.

CDR3 bases: TGTGCCAGCAGTGAGTCACGGGACTATGGCTACACCTTC. Translated: CASSESRDYGYTF. V is TRBV2 and J is TRBJ1-2; D unresolved. The CDR3 extends over 13 amino acids. The ends were cut back, 3 bases at V and 3 bases at J, with 8 bases in the middle. From germline, CDR1 is SNHLY and CDR2 FYNNEI.